This entry concerns a single T cell receptor (beta chain). The data originate from a study of cytomegalovirus exposure and HLA in healthy donors. The CDR3 is 15 amino acids. Germline trimming cut 3 bases from V and 4 bases from J; bases unmatched to any gene: 4. Germline CDR1 reads MDHEN; CDR2 reads SYDVKM. With 60 Vbeta and 13 Jbeta primers, the PCR was carried out. The repertoire was sequenced with immunoSEQ multiplex PCR; TCRdb's copy has only in-frame clones and lacks some. The top ten hold over 4% of the sample, which has about 100,000 clones, 65% to 75% seen once. The sample taken for sequencing was PBMCs. This TCR was recovered from a woman aged 18-29 years in good health and CMV-seropositive. J is TRBJ1-4 and V is TRBV28, with 8 bases lining up with TRBD1. The CDR3 DNA follows: TGTGCCAGCAGTTTCCCCACAGGGGGTAATGAAAAACTGTTTTTT. Translated, it gives CASSFPTGGNEKLFF.